The entry below gives a single TCR beta chain sequence along with its context. This sample was taken from a study of blood T cell repertoires in COVID-19. V dropped 5 bases and J dropped 7; count of bases not matched to a gene: 7. This CDR3 is built from 15 residues. In germline, CDR1 is MNHEY, CDR2 SMNVEV (reference sequence). Repertoires were generated with immunoSEQ multiplex PCR, while TCRdb's copy carries only in-frame clones and drops some. The data show fewer than 450,000 clones, with approximately 89% seen just once and 10% to 15% held by the top ten. This chain joins TRBV27 and TRBJ1-6; 8 nucleotides match TRBD1. Sequencing was performed on peripheral blood. The origin of this receptor is a woman aged 50 to 65 with COVID-19, enrolled during active disease. CDR3 sequence: CASSPRTGMNSPLHF. The DNA for the CDR3 is TGTGCCAGCAGTCCTAGGACAGGGATGAATTCACCCCTCCACTTT.